A single sample is the source of the 22 T cell receptor beta chains below, sequenced in a study of OX40 agonist ivuxolimab in advanced cancers. Generated by immunoSEQ multiplex PCR, the TCRdb table keeps only in-frame clones and is missing some. The sample holds under 95,000 clones, around 90% seen once. Material: CD4+ or CD8+ T cells sorted from blood, obtained in a trial of the OX40 agonist ivuxolimab. The receptors derive from an adult with an advanced solid tumor such as melanoma, head and neck, liver or kidney cancer.

V usage is TRBV7-9 and J usage is TRBJ1-2; TRBD1 aligns across 9 bases. Germline V lookup: CDR1 SEHNR, CDR2 FQNEAQ (reference sequence). Trimming took 4 bases from V and 8 from J; bases not matched to a gene: 5. The CDR3 consists of 13 residues. The CDR3, as DNA: TGTGCCAGCAGCTCCCGGACAGGGGAAGGCTACACCTTC. Encoded protein: CASSSRTGEGYTF.

The chain links TRBV7-9 to TRBJ1-3; D is possibly TRBD1 (5 bases). From germline, CDR1 is SEHNR and CDR2 FQNEAQ (reference sequence). Deletions cut 5 bases from V and 3 bases from J, with 23 bases between. The CDR3 extends over 18 amino acids. CDR3 in amino acids: CASSLYPQGRRDGNTIYF. CDR3 sequence (DNA): TGTGCCAGCAGCCTTTACCCCCAGGGACGACGAGATGGAAACACCATATATTTT.

This chain joins TRBV6-5 and TRBJ1-2; D possibly corresponds to TRBD1 (5 bases). This CDR3 has 14 amino acids. Per germline, CDR1 MNHEY and CDR2 SVGAGI. Trimming took 5 bases from V and 7 from J, leaving 17 bases between them. CDR3 sequence (DNA): TGTGCCAGCAGTAGGGGACGCGTACTCCTTGGCTACACCTTC. Translation: CASSRGRVLLGYTF.

The chain employs TRBV21-1 and TRBJ1-2; the D call in the table, TRBD1, was not verified against the DNA. TRBV21-1 has pseudogene status. This CDR3 is built from 13 residues. This CDR3 is CASSNDRVDGYTF. CDR3 coding DNA: TGTGCCAGCAGCAACGACAGGGTGGATGGCTACACCTTC.

This chain joins TRBV5-1 and TRBJ2-1; 9 bases match TRBD2. Germline CDR1 reads SGHRS; CDR2 reads YFSETQ. CDR3 length: 18 amino acids. Germline trimming cut 0 bases from V and 0 bases from J; bases unmatched to any gene: 7. The CDR3 spells CASSLGLAVQSSYNEQFF. The CDR3 region has the DNA TGCGCCAGCAGCTTGGGACTAGCGGTTCAAAGCTCCTACAATGAGCAGTTCTTC.

The V gene is TRBV15, the J gene TRBJ2-7; 9 bases align to TRBD2. Germline V gene data show CDR1 as LNHNV and CDR2 as YYDKDF (reference sequence). The CDR3 consists of 16 residues. V shed 0 bases and J 2 bases; nucleotides not matched to a gene: 5. The CDR3 here is CATSRDRLAGPYEQYF. CDR3 sequence (DNA): TGTGCCACCAGCAGAGATCGGCTAGCGGGACCCTACGAGCAGTACTTC.

This clone turned up a few times. The chain employs TRBV27 and TRBJ1-5; D is uncertain. V dropped 5 bases and J dropped 3 bases, with 11 bases sitting between them. This CDR3 region has 14 residues. Germline V lookup: CDR1 MNHEY, CDR2 SMNVEV (reference sequence). The CDR3 spells CASSTGLLNQPQHF. CDR3 nucleotide sequence: TGTGCCAGCAGTACCGGACTGCTCAATCAGCCCCAGCATTTT.

This clone was observed a single time. The chain's CDR3 is CASSILDSPGTDTQYF. The CDR3 nucleotides read TGTGCCAGCAGTATCCTCGACAGCCCGGGCACAGATACGCAGTATTTT. This chain uses TRBV27 with TRBJ2-3; D perhaps matches TRBD1 (5 bases). This CDR3 spans 16 amino acids. Trimming took 5 bases from V and 1 from J, leaving 16 bases between them. Germline V gene lookup returns CDR1 MNHEY and CDR2 SMNVEV (reference sequence).

This rearrangement joins TRBV27 to TRBJ1-1; D is perhaps TRBD1 (5 bases). CDR1 MNHEY and CDR2 SMNVEV come from the germline V gene (reference sequence). The CDR3 contains 17 residues. Trimming pared 0 bases from V and 0 bases from J, leaving 14 bases between. The chain's CDR3 is CASSLSWERGMNTEAFF. The CDR3 DNA reads as TGTGCCAGCAGTTTATCTTGGGAAAGGGGCATGAACACTGAAGCTTTCTTT.

The CDR3 region has the DNA TGTGCCAGCTCACCAGGGGATGCTGGAAACACCATATATTTT. It translates to CASSPGDAGNTIYF. The chain combines TRBV18 with TRBJ1-3; no definite D call. CDR1 KGHSH and CDR2 LQKENI come from the germline V gene. The V and J ends lost 2 bases and 2 bases respectively, with 7 bases between them. This CDR3 has 14 residues.

The chain couples TRBV27 to TRBJ1-1; D possibly corresponds to TRBD1 (5 bases). This CDR3 comprises 14 residues. Deletions cut 6 bases from V and 3 bases from J, with 14 bases between. Germline CDR1 is MNHEY and CDR2 is SMNVEV (reference sequence). The CDR3 is CASSKTALYTEAFF. Here the CDR3 DNA reads TGTGCCAGCAGCAAGACAGCCTTGTACACTGAAGCTTTCTTT.

The chain combines TRBV28 with TRBJ1-5; TRBD1 agrees at 8 bases. The germline V gene has CDR1 MDHEN and CDR2 SYDVKM. J lost 7 bases, V lost 5 bases, and 7 bases had no gene match. CDR3 length: 14 amino acids. CDR3: CASSLLQGEQPQHF. In DNA form, the CDR3 reads TGTGCCAGCAGTCTTCTACAGGGGGAACAGCCCCAGCATTTT.

The gene calls are TRBV5-8 and TRBJ2-3; 11 nucleotides line up with TRBD2. The germline gives CDR1 SGHTS, CDR2 YDEGEE. V lost 0 bases, J lost 3 bases, and 6 bases stayed unmatched. There are 17 residues in the CDR3. The CDR3 sequence: CASSLAVTSGTTDTQYF. The CDR3 DNA reads TGTGCCAGCAGCTTGGCCGTGACTAGCGGGACTACAGATACGCAGTATTTT.

In regard to this clone: Other DNA sequences from this sample encode an identical CDR3 as well. The V call is TRBV30, the J call TRBJ2-4; perhaps D is TRBD1 or TRBD2 (5 bases each). The CDR3 consists of 15 residues. The germline gives CDR1 GTSNPN, CDR2 SVGIG (reference sequence). Trimming took 3 bases from V and 0 from J, leaving 12 bases between them. CDR3: CAWSGTGRAKNIQYF. CDR3 DNA: TGTGCCTGGAGCGGGACGGGGAGAGCCAAAAACATTCAGTACTTC.

V is TRBV5-4 and J is TRBJ2-5; 7 nucleotides line up with TRBD2. The J call is uncertain, as TRBJ2-7 better fits the DNA end. The CDR3 extends over 13 amino acids. CDR1 and CDR2 (germline): SGHNT, YYREEE (reference sequence). CDR3 protein: CASSSTSVGEQYF. For the CDR3, the DNA is TGTGCCAGCAGCTCTACTAGCGTAGGCGAGCAGTACTTC.

The J gene is TRBJ2-7, the V gene TRBV7-9; 10 nucleotides agree with TRBD1. The length of the CDR3 is 16 residues. V lost 3 bases and J lost 4; bases outside the gene matches: 9. From germline, CDR1 is SEHNR and CDR2 FQNEAQ (reference sequence). The CDR3 is CASSLDGTGANYEQYF. The CDR3 DNA sequence: TGTGCCAGCAGCTTGGACGGGACAGGGGCCAATTACGAGCAGTACTTC.

The chain uses TRBV5-6 and TRBJ1-5, with D possibly matching TRBD1 (6 bases). V lost 3 bases and J 3 bases, leaving 13 bases between the germline ends. CDR1 and CDR2 from the germline V gene are SGHDT and YYEEEE. The CDR3 consists of 15 residues. CDR3 coding DNA: TGTGCCAGCAGCTCCCTTACAGGGCCCAATCAGCCCCAGCATTTT. Protein sequence: CASSSLTGPNQPQHF.

This clone was counted once. CDR3 residues: CASSLGYSSYNEQFF. In DNA, the CDR3 is TGTGCCAGCAGCTTAGGGTATTCTTCCTACAATGAGCAGTTCTTC. The chain combines TRBV7-8 with TRBJ2-1; D uncertain. The CDR3 totals 15 residues. V dropped 1 base and J dropped 1 base, with 8 bases sitting between them. Germline V CDR1 and CDR2: SGHVS, FQNEAQ.

V and J are TRBV7-9 and TRBJ2-5; TRBD1 is a possible D gene (5 bases). The germline V and J ends were trimmed by 1 base and 5 bases, with 5 bases remaining between them. The CDR3 loop spans 12 amino acids. Per the germline V gene, CDR1 is SEHNR and CDR2 is FQNEAQ (reference sequence). CDR3 nucleotide sequence: TGTGCCAGCAGCTTAGACAGGGAGACCCAGTACTTC. Translated, it gives CASSLDRETQYF.

This sequence joins TRBV5-4 and TRBJ2-7; D might be TRBD1 (5 bases). The CDR3 consists of 14 residues. Germline V lookup: CDR1 SGHNT, CDR2 YYREEE (reference sequence). The V and J ends lost 2 bases and 0 bases respectively, with 9 bases between them. CDR3 DNA: TGTGCCAGCAGCTTCGACAGTCCCTCCTACGAGCAGTACTTC. Residues: CASSFDSPSYEQYF.

CDR3 protein: CASSVRTTDYNEQFF. The CDR3 DNA is TGTGCCAGCAGCGTAAGGACAACTGATTACAATGAGCAGTTCTTC. The V and J genes are TRBV9 and TRBJ2-1; possible D gene TRBD1, 5 bases. Germline CDR1 is SGDLS and CDR2 is YYNGEE. Trimming shortened V by 1 base and J by 4 bases, and 12 bases separated the two germline ends. The CDR3 spans 15 residues. Together with reference TRBV9 and TRBJ2-1, the CDR3 gives the full variable domain: DSGVTQTPKHLITATGQRVTLRCSPRSGDLSVYWYQQSLDQGLQFLIQYYNGEERAKGNILERFSAQQFPDLHSELNLSSLELGDSALYFCASSVRTTDYNEQFFGPGTRLTVL.

As DNA, the CDR3 is TGTGCCAGCAGCCTATGGGACACCAGCACAGATACGCAGTATTTT. This translates into CASSLWDTSTDTQYF. This chain joins TRBV7-6 and TRBJ2-3; TRBD1 is a possible D gene (6 bases). The ends were cut back, 5 bases at V and 0 bases at J, with 12 bases in the middle. Germline lookup yields CDR1 SGHVS and CDR2 FNYEAQ. CDR3 length: 15 residues. Filled out from reference TRBV7-6 and TRBJ2-3, the complete variable domain reads GAGVSQSPRYKVTKRGQDVALRCDPISGHVSLYWYRQALGQGPEFLTYFNYEAQQDKSGLPNDRFSAERPEGSISTLTIQRTEQRDSAMYRCASSLWDTSTDTQYFGPGTRLTVL.